The clone carrying this TCR beta chain was counted many times. Its antigen is undetermined. These data originate in a study of T cells after yellow fever vaccination. The germline V and J ends were trimmed by 6 bases and 3 bases, with 13 bases remaining between them. Germline CDR1 is MNHNS and CDR2 is SASEGT. The CDR3 has 14 residues. General observations from the study: Clones from primary vaccination mostly reappeared after the booster (roughly 95% CD4, less than 90% CD8). Weaker, the secondary response peaked sooner, at day 5 versus 15.

Conversion of TCR transcripts into cDNA relied on 5'RACE template switching, which added a universal primer site and UMIs. TCRdb ran MiXCR on the 5' RACE reads and lists one entry per CDR3 protein. The sample lists roughly 140,000 distinct CDR3 sequences; approximately 7.7% were seen once. The receptor was isolated from a man in his thirties or forties who received the YFV17D yellow fever vaccine. The chain uses TRBV6-1 and TRBJ2-3; D is undetermined. Source: CD4+ T cells sorted from PBMCs, taken 5 days after the yellow fever booster vaccination. This CDR3 reads CASSGSFGTDTQYF. In DNA, the CDR3 is TGTGCCAGCAGCGGATCTTTTGGGACAGATACGCAGTATTTT.